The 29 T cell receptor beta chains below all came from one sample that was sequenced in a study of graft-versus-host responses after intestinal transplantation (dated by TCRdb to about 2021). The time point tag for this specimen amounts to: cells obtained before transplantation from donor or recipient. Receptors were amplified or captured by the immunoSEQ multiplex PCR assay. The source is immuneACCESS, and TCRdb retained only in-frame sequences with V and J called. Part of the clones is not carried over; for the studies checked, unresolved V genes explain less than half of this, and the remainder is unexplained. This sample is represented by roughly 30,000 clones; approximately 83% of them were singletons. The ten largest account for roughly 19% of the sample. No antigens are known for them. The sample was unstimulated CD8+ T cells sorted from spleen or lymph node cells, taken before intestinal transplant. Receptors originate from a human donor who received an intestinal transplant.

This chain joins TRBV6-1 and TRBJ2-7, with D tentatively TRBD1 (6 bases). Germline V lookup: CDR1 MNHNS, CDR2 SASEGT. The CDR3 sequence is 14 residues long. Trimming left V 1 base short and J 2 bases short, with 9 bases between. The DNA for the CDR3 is TGTGCCAGCAGTGAAGGAGAGGGGGCCTACGAGCAGTACTTC. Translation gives CASSEGEGAYEQYF.

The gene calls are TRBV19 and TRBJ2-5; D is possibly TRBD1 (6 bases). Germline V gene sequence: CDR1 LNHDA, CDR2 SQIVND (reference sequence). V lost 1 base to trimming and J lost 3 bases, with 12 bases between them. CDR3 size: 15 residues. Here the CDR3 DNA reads TGTGCCAGTAGTATAGGGACAGAGGCAAAAGAGACCCAGTACTTC. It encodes CASSIGTEAKETQYF.

The CDR3, as DNA: TGCGCCAGCAGCTACAAAGCGGGGGCAAGGTCTAGCACAGATACGCAGTATTTT. The encoded protein is CASSYKAGARSSTDTQYF. The chain has TRBV4-1 and TRBJ2-3, with TRBD2 identical over 8 bases. J gave up 0 bases and V 5 bases, and 13 bases lay outside the gene matches. The CDR3 runs 18 residues. Germline lookup yields CDR1 MGHRA and CDR2 YSYEKL.

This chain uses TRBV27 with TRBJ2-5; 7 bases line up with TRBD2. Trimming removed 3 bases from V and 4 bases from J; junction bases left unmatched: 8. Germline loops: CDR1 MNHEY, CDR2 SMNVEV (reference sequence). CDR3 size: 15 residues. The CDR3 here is CASSFGGSFIETQYF. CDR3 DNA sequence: TGTGCCAGCAGTTTTGGCGGGAGTTTCATAGAGACCCAGTACTTC.

The chain's CDR3 is CASSLRTRRVDIQYF. CDR3 in DNA: TGTGCCAGCAGTTTAAGGACTAGGAGGGTTGACATTCAGTACTTC. V usage is TRBV28 and J usage is TRBJ2-4, with 7 bases matching TRBD2. Germline lookup yields CDR1 MDHEN and CDR2 SYDVKM. After removal of 2 bases from V and 8 bases from J, the junction contained 9 bases not matched to a gene. The CDR3 has 15 residues.

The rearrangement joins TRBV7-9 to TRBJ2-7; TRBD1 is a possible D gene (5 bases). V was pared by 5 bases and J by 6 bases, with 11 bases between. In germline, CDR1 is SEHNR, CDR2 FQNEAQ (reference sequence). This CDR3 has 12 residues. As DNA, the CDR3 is TGTGCCAGCAGCCTAGACAGTGGCGAGCAGTACTTC. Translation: CASSLDSGEQYF. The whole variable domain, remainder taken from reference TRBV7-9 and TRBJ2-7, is DTGVSQNPRHKITKRGQNVTFRCDPISEHNRLYWYRQTLGQGPEFLTYFQNEAQLEKSRLLSDRFSAERPKGSFSTLEIQRTEQGDSAMYLCASSLDSGEQYFGPGTRLTVT.

CDR3 protein: CASSDQGSGVNIQYF. The CDR3, as DNA: TGTGCCAGCAGCGATCAGGGTTCTGGAGTGAACATTCAGTACTTC. J is TRBJ2-4 and V is TRBV6-1; TRBD1 is a possible D gene (5 bases). Germline V gives CDR1 MNHNS, CDR2 SASEGT. This CDR3 has 15 amino acids. V was cut by 6 bases and J by 7 bases, with 19 bases left in between.

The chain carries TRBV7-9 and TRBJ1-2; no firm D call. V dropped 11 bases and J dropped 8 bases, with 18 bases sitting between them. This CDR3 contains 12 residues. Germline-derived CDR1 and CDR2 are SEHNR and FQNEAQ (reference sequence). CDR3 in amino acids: CAQMEQPEGYTF. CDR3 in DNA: TGTGCCCAAATGGAGCAGCCCGAGGGCTACACCTTC.

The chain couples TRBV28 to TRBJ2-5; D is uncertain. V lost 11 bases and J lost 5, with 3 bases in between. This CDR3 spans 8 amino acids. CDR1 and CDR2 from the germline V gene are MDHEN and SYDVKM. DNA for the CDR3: TGTGCCGGCGAGACCCAGTACTTC. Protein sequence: CAGETQYF.

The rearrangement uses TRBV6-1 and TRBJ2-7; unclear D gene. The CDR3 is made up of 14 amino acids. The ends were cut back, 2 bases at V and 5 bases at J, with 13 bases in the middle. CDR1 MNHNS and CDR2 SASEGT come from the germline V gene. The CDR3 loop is CASSESPHYDEQYF. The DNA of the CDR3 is TGTGCCAGCAGTGAATCACCCCACTATGACGAGCAGTACTTC.

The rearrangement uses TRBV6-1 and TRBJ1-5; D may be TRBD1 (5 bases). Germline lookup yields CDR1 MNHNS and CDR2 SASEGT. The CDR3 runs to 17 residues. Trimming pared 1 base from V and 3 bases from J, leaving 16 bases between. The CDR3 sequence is CASSEGVRWGLNQPQHF. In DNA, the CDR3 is TGTGCCAGCAGTGAAGGGGTTAGGTGGGGCCTCAATCAGCCCCAGCATTTT.

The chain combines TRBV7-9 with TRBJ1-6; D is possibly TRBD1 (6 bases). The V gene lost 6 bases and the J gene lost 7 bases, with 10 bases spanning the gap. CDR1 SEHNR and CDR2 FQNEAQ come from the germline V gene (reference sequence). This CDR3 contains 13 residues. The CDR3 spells CASRWTENSPLHF. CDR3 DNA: TGTGCCAGCAGATGGACAGAGAATTCACCCCTCCACTTT.

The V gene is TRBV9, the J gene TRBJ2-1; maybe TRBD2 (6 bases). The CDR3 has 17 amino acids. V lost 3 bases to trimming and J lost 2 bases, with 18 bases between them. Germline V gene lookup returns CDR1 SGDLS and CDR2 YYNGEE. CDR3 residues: CASSDLFRDSPYNEQFF. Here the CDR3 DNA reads TGTGCCAGCAGCGATCTCTTCCGGGACTCCCCCTACAATGAGCAGTTCTTC.

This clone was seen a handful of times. For the CDR3, the DNA is TGTGCCAGCTCACCCGGGACAGGGGGCCCGGAGCAGTTCTTC. The encoded protein is CASSPGTGGPEQFF. V is TRBV18 and J is TRBJ2-1, with TRBD1 matching over 12 bases. CDR3 length equals 14 residues. The V segment lost 3 bases and the J segment 10 bases; nucleotides outside the gene matches: 4. Germline V gene sequence: CDR1 KGHSH, CDR2 LQKENI.

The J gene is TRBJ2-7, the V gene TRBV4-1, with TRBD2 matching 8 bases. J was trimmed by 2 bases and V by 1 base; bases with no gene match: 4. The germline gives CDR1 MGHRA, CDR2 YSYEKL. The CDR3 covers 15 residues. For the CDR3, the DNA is TGCGCCAGCAGCCAAGCACTAGCGGAGGCCTACGAGCAGTACTTC. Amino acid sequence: CASSQALAEAYEQYF.

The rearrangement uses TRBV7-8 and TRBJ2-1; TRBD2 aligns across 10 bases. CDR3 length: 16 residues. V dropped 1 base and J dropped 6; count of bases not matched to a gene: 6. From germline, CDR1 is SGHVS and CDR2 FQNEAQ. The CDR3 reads CASSLGTSGPINEQFF. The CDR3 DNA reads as TGTGCCAGCAGCTTAGGGACTAGCGGCCCGATCAATGAGCAGTTCTTC.

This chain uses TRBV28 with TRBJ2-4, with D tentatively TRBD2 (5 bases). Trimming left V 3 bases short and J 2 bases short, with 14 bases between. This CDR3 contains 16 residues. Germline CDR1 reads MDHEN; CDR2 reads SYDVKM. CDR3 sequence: CASSLRVYATKNIQYF. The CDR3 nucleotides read TGTGCCAGCAGTTTGCGGGTATATGCAACCAAAAACATTCAGTACTTC. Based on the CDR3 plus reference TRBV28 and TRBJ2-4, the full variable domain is DVKVTQSSRYLVKRTGEKVFLECVQDMDHENMFWYRQDPGLGLRLIYFSYDVKMKEKGDIPEGYSVSREKKERFSLILESASTNQTSMYLCASSLRVYATKNIQYFGAGTRLSVL.

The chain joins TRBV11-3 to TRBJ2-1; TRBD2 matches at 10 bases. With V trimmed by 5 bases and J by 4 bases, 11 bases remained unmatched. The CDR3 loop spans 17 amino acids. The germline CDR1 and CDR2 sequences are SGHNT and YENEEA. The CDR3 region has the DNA TGTGCCAGCAGCGCCTCCCCCGGGACTAGCGCGTACAATGAGCAGTTCTTC. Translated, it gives CASSASPGTSAYNEQFF.

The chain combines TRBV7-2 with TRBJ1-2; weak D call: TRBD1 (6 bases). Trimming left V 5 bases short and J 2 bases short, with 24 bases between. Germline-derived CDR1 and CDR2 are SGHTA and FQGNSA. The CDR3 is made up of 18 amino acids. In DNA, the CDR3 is TGTGCCAGCAGCCCTTTAATATGGGACCAGGGGTGGAACTATGGCTACACCTTC. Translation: CASSPLIWDQGWNYGYTF.

The CDR3 nucleotides are TGTGCCAGCTCCGCATCGGGCGAGCAGTACTTC. Translating it yields CASSASGEQYF. J is TRBJ2-7 and V is TRBV18; the D is unclear. Trimming left V 6 bases short and J 6 bases short, with 9 bases between. The CDR3 is 11 amino acids. Germline values: CDR1 KGHSH, CDR2 LQKENI.

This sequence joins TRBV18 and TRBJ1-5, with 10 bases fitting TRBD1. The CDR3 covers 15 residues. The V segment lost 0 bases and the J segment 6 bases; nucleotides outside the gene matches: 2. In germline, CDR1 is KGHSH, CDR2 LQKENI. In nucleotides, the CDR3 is TGTGCCAGCTCACCACCCGGACAGGGGGGTCAGCCCCAGCATTTT. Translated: CASSPPGQGGQPQHF.

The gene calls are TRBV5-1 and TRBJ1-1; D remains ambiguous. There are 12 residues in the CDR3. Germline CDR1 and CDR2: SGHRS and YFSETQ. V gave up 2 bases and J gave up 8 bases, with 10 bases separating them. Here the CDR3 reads CASSFPGPEAFF. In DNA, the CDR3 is TGCGCCAGCAGCTTCCCGGGTCCCGAAGCTTTCTTT.

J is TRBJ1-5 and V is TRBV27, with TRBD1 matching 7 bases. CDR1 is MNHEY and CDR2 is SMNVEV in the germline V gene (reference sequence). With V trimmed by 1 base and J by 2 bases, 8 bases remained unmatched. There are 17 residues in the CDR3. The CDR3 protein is CASSLLAGGSGNQPQHF. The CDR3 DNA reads TGTGCCAGCAGTTTATTGGCAGGGGGAAGTGGCAATCAGCCCCAGCATTTT.

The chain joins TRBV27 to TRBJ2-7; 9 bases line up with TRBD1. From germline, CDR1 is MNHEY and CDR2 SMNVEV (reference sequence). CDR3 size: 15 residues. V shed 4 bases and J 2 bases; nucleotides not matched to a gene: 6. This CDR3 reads CASSSTGQGTYEQYF. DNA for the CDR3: TGTGCCAGCAGTTCTACAGGACAGGGGACCTACGAGCAGTACTTC.

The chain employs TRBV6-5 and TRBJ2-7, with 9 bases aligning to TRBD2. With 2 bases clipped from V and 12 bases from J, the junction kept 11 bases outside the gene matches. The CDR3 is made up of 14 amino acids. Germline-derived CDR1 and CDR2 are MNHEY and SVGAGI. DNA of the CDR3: TGTGCCAGCAGTTACACCCTATTAGCGGGAGTCCTGTACTTC. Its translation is CASSYTLLAGVLYF.

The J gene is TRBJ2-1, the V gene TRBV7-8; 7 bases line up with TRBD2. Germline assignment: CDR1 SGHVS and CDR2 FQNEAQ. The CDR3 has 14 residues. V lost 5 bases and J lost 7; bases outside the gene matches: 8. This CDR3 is CASSRTSASNEQFF. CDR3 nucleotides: TGTGCCAGCAGCCGAACTAGCGCCAGTAATGAGCAGTTCTTC.

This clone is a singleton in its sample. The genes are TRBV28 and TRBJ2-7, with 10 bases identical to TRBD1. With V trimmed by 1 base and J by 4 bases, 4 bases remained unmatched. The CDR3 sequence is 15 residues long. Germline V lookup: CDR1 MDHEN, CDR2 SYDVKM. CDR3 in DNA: TGTGCCAGCAGTTTATCTTGGGACAGGGGTTACGAGCAGTACTTC. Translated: CASSLSWDRGYEQYF.

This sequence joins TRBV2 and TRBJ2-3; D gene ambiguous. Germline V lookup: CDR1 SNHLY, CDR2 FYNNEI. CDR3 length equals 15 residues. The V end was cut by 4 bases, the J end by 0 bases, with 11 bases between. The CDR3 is CASSGGTASTDTQYF. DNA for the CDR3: TGTGCCAGCAGTGGAGGAACGGCAAGCACAGATACGCAGTATTTT.

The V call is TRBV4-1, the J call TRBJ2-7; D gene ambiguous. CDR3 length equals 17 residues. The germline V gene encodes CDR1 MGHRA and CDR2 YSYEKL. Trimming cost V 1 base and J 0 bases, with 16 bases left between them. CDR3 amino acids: CASSQGLTARSSYEQYF. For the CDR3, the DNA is TGCGCCAGCAGCCAAGGCCTGACTGCCCGGAGCTCCTACGAGCAGTACTTC.